These T cell receptor beta chains were read from a single sample in a study of identical twins. TCRdb itself ran the 5' RACE reads through MiXCR, one entry per CDR3 protein. This sample yields 690,000 or so distinct CDR3 sequences, of which about 9.4% are seen a single time; approximately 0.94% belongs to the top ten. This sample also belongs to another study, concerning yellow fever vaccine responses in identical twins.

Material for sequencing was PBMCs. Receptor source: a young woman in good health. Each CDR3 is given without its conserved first and last residue. The order of the fields is clone size, V gene, CDR3 length, CDR3 protein. Some rows mark clone size as missing; the rest say once, few, many or name a class of expanded clone.

>many|TRBV29-1|10
SVVGGKAEAF
>few|TRBV10-2|11
ASGSGPTDTQY
>many|TRBV5-1|11
ASSLEGGQPQH
>-|TRBV4-1|13
ASSTSGSWTDTQY
>many|TRBV5-1|13
ASSLGSTGGYEQY
>-|TRBV30|9
AWSADRGYT
>few|TRBV24-1|13
ATSDLTSGGNEQF
>few|TRBV20-1|11
SARDFLFNEQF
>few|TRBV30|8
AWSVGEQF
>few|TRBV10-3|13
AIGDSLLGENIQY
>few|TRBV27|15
ASSLSLLAGGPSEQY
>-|TRBV7-2|11
ASSLGVAVEQY
>many|TRBV7-2|12
ASSLWGLEETQY
>many|TRBV20-1|14
SARRSGAVRTGELF
>many|TRBV4-2|13
ASSQDGTGTYEQY
>many|TRBV3-1|13
ASSQTSGGADEQF
>many|TRBV5-1|11
ASSTGANYGYT
>-|TRBV7-2|12
ASVAPGLGNIQY
>few|TRBV27|13
ASSLWGEAWGEQY
>-|TRBV5-6|13
ASSPTGGVSGELF
>many|TRBV9|12
ASSVAGASYEQY
>-|TRBV7-9|11
ASSLEIAGGQY
>-|TRBV9|11
ASSARSPLEAF
>few|TRBV6-1|14
ASSKTSGTGYEKLF
>-|TRBV2|11
ASRGDSDETQY
>-|TRBV20-1|15
SARDAPSGSSTDTQY
>-|TRBV29-1|11
SVARQGNTEAF
>-|TRBV13|14
ASSLGLGVGNQPQH
>many|TRBV4-1|12
ASSQASGRYEQY
>many|TRBV6-4|13
ASSVGQGATGELF
>many|TRBV12-3/TRBV12-4|13
ASSPSGAWGNEQF
>many|TRBV12-3/TRBV12-4|15
ASRPGIAGVAKNIQY
>-|TRBV6-1|13
ASRSTGYGANVLT
>many|TRBV20-1|11
SARVSSANEQF
>many|TRBV4-1|13
ASSQADEIYNEQF
>many|TRBV10-3|12
AITADRSTYEQY
>-|TRBV20-1|10
SAMQVRDEQF
>many|TRBV6-5|15
ASSYLEAGGPYETQY
>few|TRBV11-2|13
ASSPLAGVSDTQY
>-|TRBV7-2|13
ASSLVGAQNYGYT
>-|TRBV5-1|11
ASSSIRGDTQY
>-|TRBV6-1|12
ASSQQGANAEAF
>many|TRBV10-3|13
AIKTQPGPNSPLH
>many|TRBV6-2/TRBV6-3|11
ASSDTGMETQY
>-|TRBV7-1|20
ASSSRVLGGDSPTLQTYEQY
>many|TRBV10-3|12
AISHRSASYEQY
>-|TRBV3-1|13
ASSQGALNSYEQY
>many|TRBV5-1|12
ASSSWTSGDEQY
>few|TRBV10-3|14
AITGTSYPPHNEQF
>many|TRBV12-3/TRBV12-4|12
ASSSTGARNGYT